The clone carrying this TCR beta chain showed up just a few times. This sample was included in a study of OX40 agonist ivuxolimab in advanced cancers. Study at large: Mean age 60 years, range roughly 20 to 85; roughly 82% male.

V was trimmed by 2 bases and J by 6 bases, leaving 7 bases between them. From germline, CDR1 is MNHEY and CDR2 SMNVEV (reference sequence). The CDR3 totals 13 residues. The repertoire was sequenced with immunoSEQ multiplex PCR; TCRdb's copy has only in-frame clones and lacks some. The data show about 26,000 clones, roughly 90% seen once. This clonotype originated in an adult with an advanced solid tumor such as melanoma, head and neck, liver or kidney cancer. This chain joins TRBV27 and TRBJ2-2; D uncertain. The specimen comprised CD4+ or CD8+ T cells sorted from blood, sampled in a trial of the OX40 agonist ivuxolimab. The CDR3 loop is CASSLAHSGELFF. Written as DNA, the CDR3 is TGTGCCAGCAGTTTAGCCCACTCCGGGGAGCTGTTTTTT.